The entry below describes one T cell receptor beta chain. This clonotype was detected a few times. Its antigen is not yet known. Per-base qualities were not stored, and no clone one base away is much larger. The data are from a study of response to subunit inactivated influenza vaccine (dated 2018 in TCRdb). A note on the overall study: Deep quantitative profiling of the T cell receptor repertoire was used in the study to follow responses to a trivalent subunit inactivated influenza vaccine.

Library preparation employed RT-PCR. Sequencing used an Illumina HiSeq 2500. The public reads were reanalyzed by TCRdb: fastp trimming at Q25, MiXCR alignment, in-frame beta chains only. A single entry per CDR3 protein holds the most common genes and DNA from its merged rows. This sample gives 800,000 or so distinct CDR3 sequences in total; 21% of them show up just once. The top ten clones comprise around 9.6% of the sample. What the authors observed across the whole study: According to the authors, only a limited number of new T cells may be recruited by each seasonal influenza vaccination.

CDR1 SGHTA and CDR2 FQGNSA were looked up in the germline V gene. At the junction V is shortened by 2 bases and J by 5 bases, with 6 bases in between. From the cysteine through the phenylalanine, the CDR3 covers 12 amino acids. Of all the DNA, just the CDR3 is kept, 36 bases in frame from base 1. The receptor was isolated from a man in his fifties or sixties who received an inactivated influenza vaccine. Donor details come from another sample of the same person, matched by shared clones. The material was PBMCs from blood, obtained around 5 days after vaccination. The V and J genes are TRBV7-2 and TRBJ2-5; the D segment cannot be called with confidence. This receptor has the CDR3 CASSLLSETQYF. In nucleotide form, the sequence is TGTGCCAGCAGCTTATTATCGGAGACCCAGTACTTC.